Detailed here is one T cell receptor (beta chain). Its target antigen remains unknown. Base qualities are not at hand, and no much larger clone is one base apart. This record comes from a study of T-cell memory formation after mild COVID-19 (dated by TCRdb to the early 2020s). About the full investigation: TCR sequence clusters from the two donors were largely donor specific. T-cell clones expanding and contracting after mild COVID-19 in a couple of donors were tracked by longitudinal TCRalpha and TCRbeta repertoire sequencing. The cohort was made up of two young adult volunteers, one female and one male, who were previously healthy.

Ends trimmed: V by 1 base, J by 4 bases; bases unmatched to a gene: 3. CDR1 and CDR2, per the germline V gene, are SGHVS and FQNEAQ. The CDR3 runs 14 residues from the cysteine to the phenylalanine. Solely the CDR3 DNA is kept, with 42 bases framed from the first base. Data came from an Illumina NovaSeq 6000. cDNA libraries for TCRalpha and TCRbeta were prepared by 5'RACE using constant-segment primers, with sample barcodes and unique molecular identifiers added. Trizol reagent was used to extract RNA from every sample. Libraries were amplified in two PCR steps, with a second sample barcode and Illumina TruSeq adapters added in the second step. Sequencing of the libraries was done on an Illumina NovaSeq, producing 2 x 150 bp paired-end reads. The published analysis was carried out like this. Reads were demultiplexed and collapsed into UMI-guided consensus sequences with migec v1.2.7. Using mixcr v2.1.11, UMI consensuses were aligned to TRA and TRB V and J templates and then assembled into clonotypes. A clonotype was counted as expanded or contracted only if both edgeR and NoisET called the change significant, with noise models trained on biological replicates. For edgeR calls, a false discovery rate-adjusted p below 0.01 and a log2 fold-change threshold of 1 were applied. As an exploratory analysis of dynamics, max-normalized trajectories of the 1000 most abundant clonotypes were examined by PCA with hierarchical clustering. Separately sequenced CD4+ and CD8+ repertoires were used to assign the CD4 or CD8 phenotype of responding clones. TCRdb's own reprocessing of the public reads used fastp at Q25 and MiXCR and kept productive beta chains. Duplicate CDR3 protein sequences are folded into a single record with the most common DNA and genes. These V and J calls derive from TCRdb rather than the authors' analysis. Recorded for this sample are more than 150,000 distinct CDR3 sequences; over 20% of them occurred a single time. Jointly, the top ten make up more than 20% of the sample.

Ficoll-Paque density gradient centrifugation was used to isolate PBMCs. The full study reports these points: The detection of some responding clones in pre-infection memory suggests that pre-existing cross-reactive memory T cells joined the SARS-CoV-2 response. Contracting CD4+ clones appeared mostly in the CM and EM memory subsets, whereas CD8+ clones were enriched in EMRA. SARS-CoV-2 specificity of the second-wave clones peaking on day 37 was not confirmed. Only a couple of mild cases were covered by the study, and larger cohorts that include severe cases with pre-infection samples were considered necessary. Balanced CD4/CD8 phenotypes were observed for clones contracting from day 15 to 85, whereas a bias towards CD4+ was observed for a second wave of clones expanding from day 15 to 37.

This receptor chain uses TRBV7-8 and TRBJ2-7, with 8 bases matching TRBD2. Sequencing was carried out using PBMCs or a T cell subset sorted from them (not recorded which). The receptor comes from an adult woman who had mild COVID-19 (a few samples of this study predate the infection). The sample titles of this study are shuffled in the database, so cell type and time point are left out; the donor was told from shared clones. The CDR3 protein: CASSLDGRGYEQYF. Here is the DNA: TGTGCCAGCAGCTTAGACGGGAGGGGGTACGAGCAGTACTTC.